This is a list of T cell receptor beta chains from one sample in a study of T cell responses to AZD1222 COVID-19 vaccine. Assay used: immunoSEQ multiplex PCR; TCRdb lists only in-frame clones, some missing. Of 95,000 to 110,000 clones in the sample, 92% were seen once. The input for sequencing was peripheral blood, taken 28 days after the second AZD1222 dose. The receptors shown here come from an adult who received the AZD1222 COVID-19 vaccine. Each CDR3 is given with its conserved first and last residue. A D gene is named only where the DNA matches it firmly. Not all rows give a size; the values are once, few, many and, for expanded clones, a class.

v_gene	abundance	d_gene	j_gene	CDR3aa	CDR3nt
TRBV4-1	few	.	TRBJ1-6	CASSQDRAFSSPLHF	TGCGCCAGCAGCCAAGATCGGGCCTTTTCTTCACCCCTCCACTTT
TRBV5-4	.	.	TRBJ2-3	CASSYDLGRQTLFTDTQYF	TGTGCCAGCAGCTATGACCTGGGGAGACAAACGCTCTTCACAGATACGCAGTATTTT
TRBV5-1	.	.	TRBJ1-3	CASSPTSGSTGGNTIYF	TGCGCCAGCAGCCCTACGTCGGGGTCTACAGGCGGAAACACCATATATTTT
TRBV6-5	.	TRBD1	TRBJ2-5	CASSLDRGKETQYF	TGTGCCAGCAGTTTGGACAGGGGAAAAGAGACCCAGTACTTC
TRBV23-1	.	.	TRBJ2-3	CASKTGQTTDTQYF	TGCGCCAGCAAGACAGGACAAACCACAGATACGCAGTATTTT
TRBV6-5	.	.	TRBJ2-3	CASSYWAPKEADTQYF	TGTGCCAGCAGTTACTGGGCCCCTAAAGAGGCAGATACGCAGTATTTT
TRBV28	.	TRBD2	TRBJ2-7	CASSPPSGSNYEQYF	TGTGCCAGCAGCCCTCCTAGCGGGAGTAACTACGAGCAGTACTTC
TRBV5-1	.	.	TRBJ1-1	CASSQGTANTEAFF	TGCGCCAGCAGCCAAGGGACGGCGAACACTGAAGCTTTCTTT
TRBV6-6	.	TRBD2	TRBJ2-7	CASSYLTSGSTYEQYF	TGTGCCAGCAGTTACTTGACTAGCGGGAGTACGTACGAGCAGTACTTC
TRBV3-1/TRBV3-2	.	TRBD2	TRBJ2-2	CASSLIGTSRELTGELFF	TGTGCCAGCAGCCTAATTGGGACTAGCAGAGAACTCACCGGGGAGCTGTTTTTT
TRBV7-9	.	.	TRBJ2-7	CASSLGTPYEQYF	TGTGCCAGCAGCTTAGGGACACCGTACGAGCAGTACTTC
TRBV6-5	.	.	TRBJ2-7	CASSLDRPYEQYF	TGTGCCAGCTCTTTGGACCGACCCTACGAGCAGTACTTC
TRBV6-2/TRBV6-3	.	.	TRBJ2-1	CASSKGKRDEQFF	TGTGCCAGCAGCAAGGGGAAGCGCGATGAGCAGTTCTTC
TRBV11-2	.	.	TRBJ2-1	CASSSHRGGANEQFF	TGTGCCAGCAGCTCCCATCGGGGTGGGGCCAATGAGCAGTTCTTC
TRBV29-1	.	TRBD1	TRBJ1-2	CSVLTGAKYGYTF	TGCAGCGTCCTGACAGGGGCTAAGTATGGCTACACCTTC
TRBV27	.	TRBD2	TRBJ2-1	CASSSRTRRRYNEQFF	TGTGCCAGCAGTTCCAGGACTAGGAGGCGTTACAATGAGCAGTTCTTC
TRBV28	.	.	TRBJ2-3	CASSPGWGADTQYF	TGTGCCAGCAGTCCCGGCTGGGGGGCAGATACGCAGTATTTT
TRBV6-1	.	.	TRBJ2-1	CASSEALRASFF	TGTGCCAGCAGTGAAGCGCTTCGGGCTTCGTTCTTC
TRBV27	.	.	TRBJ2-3	CASSFGEGGTQYF	TGTGCCAGCAGTTTTGGGGAGGGGGGTACGCAGTATTTT
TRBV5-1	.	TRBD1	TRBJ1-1	CASSPGQGAMVNTEAFF	TGCGCCAGCAGCCCTGGACAGGGGGCTATGGTGAACACTGAAGCTTTCTTT
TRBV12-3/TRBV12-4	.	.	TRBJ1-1	CASSPRTNTEAFF	TGTGCCAGCAGTCCAAGAACGAACACTGAAGCTTTCTTT
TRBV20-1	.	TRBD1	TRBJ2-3	CSASRGPDTDTQYF	TGCAGTGCTAGTAGGGGGCCCGACACAGATACGCAGTATTTT
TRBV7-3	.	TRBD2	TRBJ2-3	CASSFEGGPGDTQYF	TGTGCCAGCAGCTTCGAGGGAGGGCCAGGAGATACGCAGTATTTT
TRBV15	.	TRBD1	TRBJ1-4	CATSGLPGQLNEKLFF	TGTGCCACCAGCGGGTTACCGGGACAGCTTAATGAAAAACTGTTTTTT
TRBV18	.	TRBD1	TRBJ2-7	CASSTGGLYEQYF	TGTGCCAGCTCAACAGGGGGCCTCTACGAGCAGTACTTC
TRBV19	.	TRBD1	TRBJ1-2	CASSMSTGPYGYTF	TGTGCCAGTAGTATGTCGACAGGGCCCTATGGCTACACCTTC
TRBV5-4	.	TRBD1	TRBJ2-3	CASSLFPGGARPDTQYF	TGTGCCAGCAGCTTGTTCCCAGGGGGCGCTCGGCCAGATACGCAGTATTTT
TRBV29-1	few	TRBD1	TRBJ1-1	CSVYTGGGTEAFF	TGCAGCGTATACACAGGGGGCGGCACTGAAGCTTTCTTT
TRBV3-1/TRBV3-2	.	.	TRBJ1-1	CASSPHGNTEAFF	TGTGCCAGCAGCCCCCACGGGAACACTGAAGCTTTCTTT
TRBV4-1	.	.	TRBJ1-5	CASSQDGGISPQHF	TGCGCCAGCAGCCAAGATGGCGGTATCAGCCCCCAGCATTTT
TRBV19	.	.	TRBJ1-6	CASSRQILQGSSPLHF	TGTGCCAGTAGTAGACAGATACTACAAGGGTCTTCACCCCTCCACTTT
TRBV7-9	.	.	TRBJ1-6	CASSLAGRSPLHF	TGTGCCAGCAGCTTAGCCGGGCGGTCACCCCTCCACTTT
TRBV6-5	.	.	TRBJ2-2	CASMGFPNTGELFF	TGTGCCAGCATGGGGTTCCCGAACACCGGGGAGCTGTTTTTT
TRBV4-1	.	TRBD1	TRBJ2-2	CASSQIGQGEAGELFF	TGCGCCAGCAGCCAAATAGGACAGGGGGAGGCCGGGGAGCTGTTTTTT
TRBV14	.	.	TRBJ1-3	CASSQGSGNTIYF	TGTGCCAGCAGCCAGGGATCTGGAAACACCATATATTTT
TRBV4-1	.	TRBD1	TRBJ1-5	CASSQGPTGRGPQHF	TGCGCCAGCAGCCAAGGCCCGACAGGGAGGGGGCCCCAGCATTTT
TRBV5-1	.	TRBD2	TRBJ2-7	CASNTGTSDYEQYF	TGCGCCAGCAACACCGGGACTAGCGACTACGAGCAGTACTTC
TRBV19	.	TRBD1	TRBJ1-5	CASSTTGRSNQPQHF	TGTGCCAGTAGTACGACAGGGCGTAGCAATCAGCCCCAGCATTTT
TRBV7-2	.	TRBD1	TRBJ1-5	CASSQLTGQGPQPQHF	TGTGCCAGCAGCCAGCTAACCGGACAGGGCCCTCAGCCCCAGCATTTT
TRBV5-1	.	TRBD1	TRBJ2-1	CASSLGETGRNEQFF	TGCGCCAGCAGCTTGGGAGAGACAGGGCGTAATGAGCAGTTCTTC
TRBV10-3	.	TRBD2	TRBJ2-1	CAISESLAGGDNEQFF	TGTGCCATCAGTGAGTCCTTAGCGGGGGGCGACAATGAGCAGTTCTTC
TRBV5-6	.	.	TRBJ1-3	CASSLGSGNTIYF	TGTGCCAGCAGCTTGGGGTCTGGAAACACCATATATTTT
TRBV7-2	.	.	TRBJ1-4	CASSLALHPTNEKLFF	TGTGCCAGCAGCTTAGCGTTGCACCCAACTAATGAAAAACTGTTTTTT
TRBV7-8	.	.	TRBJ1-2	CASSLVGRGTASPGYTF	TGTGCCAGCAGCTTAGTAGGTCGAGGGACGGCCAGTCCCGGCTACACCTTC
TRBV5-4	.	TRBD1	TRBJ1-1	CASSTDRGQTTEAFF	TGTGCCAGCAGCACCGACAGGGGGCAAACCACTGAAGCTTTCTTT
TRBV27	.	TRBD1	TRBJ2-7	CASSTDRGLTYEQYF	TGTGCCAGCAGTACCGACAGGGGGCTCACCTACGAGCAGTACTTC
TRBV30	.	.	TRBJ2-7	CAWSRIYEQYF	TGTGCCTGGAGCCGCATATACGAGCAGTACTTC
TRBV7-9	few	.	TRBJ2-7	CASSPPMGTTYEQYF	TGTGCCAGCAGCCCACCGATGGGGACCACCTACGAGCAGTACTTC
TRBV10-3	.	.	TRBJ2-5	CAISDAAQIQETQYF	TGTGCCATCAGTGACGCCGCGCAGATCCAAGAGACCCAGTACTTC
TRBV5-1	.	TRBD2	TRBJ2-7	CASSLEVAGPYEQYF	TGCGCCAGCAGCTTGGAGGTAGCGGGGCCCTACGAGCAGTACTTC
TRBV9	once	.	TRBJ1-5	CASSVGGRNQPQHF	TGTGCCAGCAGCGTGGGGGGACGCAATCAGCCCCAGCATTTT
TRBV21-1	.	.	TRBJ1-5	CASSKGSDRNLNQPQHF	TGTGCCAGCAGCAAAGGAAGCGACAGGAACTTAAATCAGCCCCAGCATTTT
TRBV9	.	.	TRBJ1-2	CASSGDTYGYTF	TGTGCCAGCAGCGGTGACACCTATGGCTACACCTTC
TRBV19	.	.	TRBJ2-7	CASSIRQGWTYEQYF	TGTGCCAGTAGTATCCGCCAGGGGTGGACCTACGAGCAGTACTTC